This T cell receptor beta chain was sequenced for a study of T cell responses to AZD1222 COVID-19 vaccine. General study points: Targets within unmutated variant regions were reportedly found for nearly half of spike-specific TCRs.

A remark on this clone: Its antigen remains unknown.

Libraries were prepared by immunoSEQ multiplex PCR; TCRdb keeps only in-frame clonotypes and omits some of them. Of about 150,000 clones listed, around 88% were seen once; the top ten hold under 3.5%. The sequence was collected from an adult in good health. The material sequenced was peripheral blood, taken on day 0 of MenACWY control vaccination.

CDR3: CASSVVGTATNEKLFF. CDR3 nucleotide sequence: TGTGCCAGCAGCGTAGTTGGGACAGCAACTAATGAAAAACTGTTTTTT. The chain combines TRBV9 with TRBJ1-4, with 7 bases fitting TRBD1. This CDR3 is 16 amino acids long. In germline, CDR1 is SGDLS, CDR2 YYNGEE. Germline trimming cut 0 bases from V and 0 bases from J; bases unmatched to any gene: 2.